Following are 23 T cell receptor beta chains from one sample sequenced in a study of early T cells in non-severe SARS-CoV-2 infection. TCRdb analysed the 5' RACE reads with MiXCR anew, one entry per CDR3 protein. The data hold approximately 62,000 distinct CDR3 sequences, with about an eighth observed a single time. Sequenced material: whole blood. These receptors were taken from an adult who was a healthcare worker with PCR-confirmed SARS-CoV-2 infection or an uninfected control (not recorded which).

This clonotype was counted at least ten times. The V and J genes are TRBV20-1 and TRBJ2-1; 7 nucleotides line up with TRBD2. With V trimmed by 3 bases and J by 3 bases, 5 bases remained unmatched. Germline V gene sequence: CDR1 DFQATT, CDR2 SNEGSKA (reference sequence). CDR3 size: 14 residues. The CDR3 loop reads CSASAGAGYNEQFF. In nucleotides, the CDR3 is TGCAGTGCTAGTGCGGGAGCCGGCTACAATGAGCAGTTCTTC.

This clonotype was recorded a few times. J is TRBJ2-1 and V is TRBV7-2; a weak D match, TRBD1 (6 bases). Trimming cost V 8 bases and J 0 bases, with 14 bases left between them. Germline-derived CDR1 and CDR2 are SGHTA and FQGNSA. The CDR3 is 15 amino acids. CDR3 sequence reads: CASGPGHSSYNEQFF. CDR3 sequence (DNA): TGTGCCAGCGGACCGGGACACAGCTCCTACAATGAGCAGTTCTTC.

The chain links TRBV2 to TRBJ2-1; D uncertain. CDR1 is SNHLY, CDR2 FYNNEI, per germline. The CDR3 loop spans 16 amino acids. V lost 2 bases and J lost 5, with 16 bases in between. CDR3 residues: CASSERFVDANNEQFF. The CDR3 nucleotides are TGTGCCAGCAGTGAAAGGTTCGTCGATGCTAACAATGAGCAGTTCTTC.

At least ten counts were recorded for this clonotype. The gene calls are TRBV28 and TRBJ2-7; perhaps TRBD2 as D (6 bases). This CDR3 spans 15 amino acids. The germline V and J ends were trimmed by 4 bases and 0 bases, with 13 bases remaining between them. Looked up from germline, CDR1 is MDHEN and CDR2 is SYDVKM. CDR3 coding DNA: TGTGCCAGCAGTTATGGGACTTCTAGCTCCTACGAGCAGTACTTC. It yields the protein CASSYGTSSSYEQYF.

This clonotype was counted between two and nine times. The V and J genes are TRBV7-8 and TRBJ1-5; D gene uncertain. The CDR3 sequence is 15 residues long. Per the germline V gene, CDR1 is SGHVS and CDR2 is FQNEAQ. V was cut by 8 bases and J by 0 bases, with 14 bases left in between. CDR3 in amino acids: CASGVELFSNQPQHF. The CDR3 DNA is TGTGCCAGCGGAGTAGAGTTGTTTAGCAATCAGCCCCAGCATTTT.

This chain joins TRBV29-1 and TRBJ2-5; 15 nucleotides line up with TRBD2. CDR3 length: 18 amino acids. V shed 0 bases, J shed 2 bases, and the junction held 7 bases outside the gene matches. Looked up from germline, CDR1 is SQVTM and CDR2 is ANQGSEA. The DNA of the CDR3 is TGCAGCGTTGAAGAGCCGGGACTAGCGGGAGGTATACAAGAGACCCAGTACTTC. It yields the protein CSVEEPGLAGGIQETQYF. The entire variable domain, with the rest obtained from reference TRBV29-1 and TRBJ2-5, is as follows: SAVISQKPSRDICQRGTSLTIQCQVDSQVTMMFWYRQQPGQSLTLIATANQGSEATYESGFVIDKFPISRPNLTFSTLTVSNMSPEDSSIYLCSVEEPGLAGGIQETQYFGPGTRLLVL.

CDR3 loop: CASSIVRGSNSPLHF. The DNA for the CDR3 is TGTGCCAGCAGTATAGTTAGGGGAAGTAATTCACCCCTCCACTTT. The chain employs TRBV6-5 and TRBJ1-6; TRBD1 is a possible D gene (5 bases). Looked up from germline, CDR1 is MNHEY and CDR2 is SVGAGI. This CDR3 contains 15 residues. V dropped 5 bases and J dropped 6 bases, with 14 bases sitting between them.

V is TRBV7-2 and J is TRBJ2-5; D gene unclear. V gave up 1 base and J gave up 1 base, with 7 bases separating them. The germline CDR1 and CDR2 sequences are SGHTA and FQGNSA. The CDR3 has 14 residues. The CDR3 reads CASSLGPGQETQYF. CDR3 bases: TGTGCCAGCAGCTTAGGTCCCGGCCAAGAGACCCAGTACTTC.

This chain links TRBV20-1 with TRBJ1-6; 8 bases are shared with TRBD1. V was clipped by 1 base and J by 7 bases; unmatched bases: 6. Germline V gene data show CDR1 as DFQATT and CDR2 as SNEGSKA (reference sequence). The CDR3 covers 15 residues. CDR3 bases: TGCAGTGCTAGAGCCACCGGGACAGGAAATTCACCCCTCCACTTT. This codes for CSARATGTGNSPLHF.

The gene calls are TRBV20-1 and TRBJ2-7; TRBD2 might be the D (5 bases). The V and J ends lost 3 bases and 9 bases respectively, with 12 bases between them. The germline gives CDR1 DFQATT, CDR2 SNEGSKA (reference sequence). The CDR3 runs to 11 residues. In nucleotides, the CDR3 is TGCAGTGCTAGCGGGATCCCCCGGCAGTACTTC. Its protein product is CSASGIPRQYF.

This sequence joins TRBV6-1 and TRBJ1-1; no clear D gene. Between the trimmed V and J ends, which lost 1 base and 0 bases, there was a span of 9 bases. CDR1 is MNHNS, CDR2 SASEGT, per germline. CDR3 length: 15 amino acids. CDR3: CASSEVGPLNTEAFF. The DNA for the CDR3 is TGTGCCAGCAGTGAAGTCGGACCTTTGAACACTGAAGCTTTCTTT.

In this sample, this clonotype turned up a few times. The V call is TRBV7-3, the J call TRBJ2-2, with 12 bases that match TRBD2. The V segment lost 4 bases and the J segment 4 bases; nucleotides outside the gene matches: 1. The CDR3 is 15 amino acids. Per germline, CDR1 SGHTA and CDR2 FQGTGA. The CDR3 region is CASSSLAGGTGELFF. CDR3 coding DNA: TGTGCCAGCAGCTCACTAGCGGGAGGCACCGGGGAGCTGTTTTTT.

In this sample, this clonotype turned up a few times. This chain links TRBV11-2 with TRBJ1-2, with 11 bases aligning to TRBD1. Germline V CDR1 and CDR2: SGHAT, FQNNGV. J gave up 8 bases and V 4 bases, and 6 bases lay outside the gene matches. The CDR3 has 14 amino acids. The CDR3 protein is CASSSGTGGRGYTF. The CDR3 nucleotides are TGTGCCAGCAGCTCCGGGACAGGGGGACGAGGCTACACCTTC.

The table lists this clonotype with a few counts. The chain joins TRBV2 to TRBJ2-3; a possible D gene is TRBD2 (5 bases). The V gene lost 1 base and the J gene lost 2 bases, with 7 bases spanning the gap. CDR1 and CDR2 from the germline V gene are SNHLY and FYNNEI. The CDR3 sequence is 14 residues long. The CDR3 sequence: CASSEGGVTDTQYF. DNA for the CDR3: TGTGCCAGCAGTGAAGGGGGAGTCACAGATACGCAGTATTTT.

This clonotype has at least ten counts. The CDR3 spells CASSLAPASGIYEQYF. CDR3 nucleotide sequence: TGCGCCAGCAGCCTAGCCCCGGCTAGCGGGATTTACGAGCAGTACTTC. The chain joins TRBV4-1 to TRBJ2-7, with 9 bases identical to TRBD2. CDR3 length: 16 amino acids. Germline values: CDR1 MGHRA, CDR2 YSYEKL. With 4 bases clipped from V and 4 bases from J, the junction kept 11 bases outside the gene matches.

The chain uses TRBV5-6 and TRBJ2-3, with D uncertain. In germline, CDR1 is SGHDT, CDR2 YYEEEE. The CDR3 loop spans 12 amino acids. Trimming cost V 3 bases and J 7 bases, with 9 bases left between them. CDR3 DNA: TGTGCCAGCAGCTCTCTGGGGAATACGCAGTATTTT. It encodes CASSSLGNTQYF.

The sample holds many counts of this clonotype. J is TRBJ2-3 and V is TRBV7-3, with D perhaps matching TRBD1 or TRBD2 (5 bases each). V was trimmed by 0 bases and J by 5 bases, leaving 15 bases between them. The CDR3 contains 16 residues. Germline CDR1 SGHTA, CDR2 FQGTGA. DNA of the CDR3: TGTGCCAGCAGCTTAACGGGGCAGGTTCGGGGAGATACGCAGTATTTT. It translates to CASSLTGQVRGDTQYF. Together with reference TRBV7-3 and TRBJ2-3, the CDR3 gives the full variable domain: GAGVSQTPSNKVTEKGKYVELRCDPISGHTALYWYRQSLGQGPEFLIYFQGTGAADDSGLPNDRFFAVRPEGSVSTLKIQRTERGDSAVYLCASSLTGQVRGDTQYFGPGTRLTVL.

The chain joins TRBV19 to TRBJ1-5; tentative D call: TRBD1 (6 bases). The V gene's germline CDR1 is LNHDA and CDR2 SQIVND (reference sequence). V was clipped by 3 bases and J by 4 bases, with 28 bases between them. CDR3 size: 20 residues. CDR3 in amino acids: CASSINLRGTGRIRNQPQHF. The CDR3 region has the DNA TGTGCCAGTAGTATCAACCTCAGGGGAACAGGGAGGATCAGAAATCAGCCCCAGCATTTT.

This clonotype was counted once. The J gene is TRBJ1-2, the V gene TRBV29-1; D not certain. The CDR3 consists of 10 residues. Germline V gene lookup returns CDR1 SQVTM and CDR2 ANQGSEA. Trimming shortened V by 4 bases and J by 6 bases, and 6 bases separated the two germline ends. The CDR3 reads CSVVSHGYTF. CDR3 in DNA: TGCAGCGTTGTGTCACATGGCTACACCTTC.

The rearrangement uses TRBV7-2 and TRBJ1-5, with 8 bases lining up with TRBD1. This CDR3 has 16 residues. The junction had 9 bases not matched to a gene; V was cut back by 5 bases and J by 3 bases. Germline V gene sequence: CDR1 SGHTA, CDR2 FQGNSA. Written as DNA, the CDR3 is TGTGCCAGCAGCCTGACAGGGGCGAGCGTCAATCAGCCCCAGCATTTT. This encodes CASSLTGASVNQPQHF. The whole variable domain, remainder taken from reference TRBV7-2 and TRBJ1-5, is GAGVSQSPSNKVTEKGKDVELRCDPISGHTALYWYRQSLGQGLEFLIYFQGNSAPDKSGLPSDRFSAERTGGSVSTLTIQRTQQEDSAVYLCASSLTGASVNQPQHFGDGTRLSIL.

This clonotype has a count of ten or more. This chain joins TRBV6-1 and TRBJ2-7; 7 nucleotides agree with TRBD1. Losses at the gene ends were 2 bases for V and 6 bases for J; bases not matched to a gene: 19. Germline values: CDR1 MNHNS, CDR2 SASEGT. This CDR3 spans 18 amino acids. The CDR3 loop is CASSEPRHRGPNGSEQYF. The CDR3 nucleotides are TGTGCCAGCAGTGAACCCAGACACAGGGGACCGAACGGGTCCGAGCAGTACTTC.

This chain uses TRBV28 with TRBJ2-7, with 10 bases that match TRBD2. The CDR3 length is 16 residues. V shed 4 bases and J 2 bases; nucleotides not matched to a gene: 8. Per germline, CDR1 MDHEN and CDR2 SYDVKM. The CDR3 reads CASSSAGSGRAYEQYF. The CDR3 DNA is TGTGCCAGCAGTTCAGCGGGAAGCGGGAGGGCCTACGAGCAGTACTTC.

About this clonotype: Without the conserved terminal phenylalanine or tryptophan, this CDR3 likely stems from a read error. The genes are TRBV4-1 and TRBJ2-7, with 9 positions matching TRBD2. The CDR3 length is 16 residues. Germline assignment: CDR1 MGHRA and CDR2 YSYEKL. V dropped 4 bases and J dropped 4; count of bases not matched to a gene: 11. The CDR3 region is CASSLAPASGIYEQYC. The DNA for the CDR3 is TGCGCCAGCAGCCTAGCCCCGGCTAGCGGGATTTACGAGCAGTACTGT.